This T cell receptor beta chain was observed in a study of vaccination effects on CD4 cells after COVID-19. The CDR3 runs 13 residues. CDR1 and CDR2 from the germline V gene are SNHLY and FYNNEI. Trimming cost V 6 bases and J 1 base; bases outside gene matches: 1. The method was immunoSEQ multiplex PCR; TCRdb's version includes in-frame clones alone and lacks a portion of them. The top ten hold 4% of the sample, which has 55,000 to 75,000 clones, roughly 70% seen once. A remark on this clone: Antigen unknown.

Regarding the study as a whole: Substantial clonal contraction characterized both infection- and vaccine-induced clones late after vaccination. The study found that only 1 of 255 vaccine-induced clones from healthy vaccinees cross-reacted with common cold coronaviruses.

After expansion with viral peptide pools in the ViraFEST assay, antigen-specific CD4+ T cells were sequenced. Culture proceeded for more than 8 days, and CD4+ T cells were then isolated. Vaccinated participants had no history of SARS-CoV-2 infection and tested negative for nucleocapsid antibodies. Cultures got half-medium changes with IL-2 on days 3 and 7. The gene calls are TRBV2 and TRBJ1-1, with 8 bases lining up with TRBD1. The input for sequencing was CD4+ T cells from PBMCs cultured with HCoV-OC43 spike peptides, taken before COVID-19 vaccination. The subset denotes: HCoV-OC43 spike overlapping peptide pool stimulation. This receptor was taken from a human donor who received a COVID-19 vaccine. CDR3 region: CASRGQANTEAFF. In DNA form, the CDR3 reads TGTGCCAGCAGGGGACAGGCGAACACTGAAGCTTTCTTT.